These 21 T cell receptor beta chains were sequenced from one sample in a study of control samples from healthy donors and cancer patients. Method: immunoSEQ multiplex PCR; TCRdb's copy keeps in-frame clones and lacks some. The sample yields 60,000 to 85,000 clones, 80% to 95% seen once. Input material: blood. The receptors were sampled from a woman aged 55-70 years in good health.

This rearrangement joins TRBV6-5 to TRBJ1-1, with 8 bases identical to TRBD1. In germline, CDR1 is MNHEY, CDR2 SVGAGI. With V trimmed by 0 bases and J by 3 bases, 3 bases remained unmatched. The CDR3 sequence is 15 residues long. Here the CDR3 reads CASSYSSTGDTEAFF. The CDR3 DNA is TGTGCCAGCAGTTACTCGTCGACAGGGGACACTGAAGCTTTCTTT.

The chain uses TRBV6-6 and TRBJ1-5, with 9 bases fitting TRBD1. J lost 5 bases, V lost 2 bases, and 1 base had no gene match. CDR3 length equals 14 residues. Germline V gene sequence: CDR1 MNHNY, CDR2 SVGAGI (reference sequence). CDR3 amino acids: CASSYRTGDQPQHF. The CDR3 nucleotides are TGTGCCAGCAGTTACCGGACAGGGGATCAGCCCCAGCATTTT.

The chain uses TRBV4-1 and TRBJ1-2; unclear D gene. This CDR3 has 15 residues. Trimming left V 0 bases short and J 7 bases short, with 15 bases between. The germline gives CDR1 MGHRA, CDR2 YSYEKL. CDR3 DNA sequence: TGCGCCAGCAGCCAAGAAGGCGGGTCGGGTATTGGCTACACCTTC. Translated, it gives CASSQEGGSGIGYTF.

The V call is TRBV28, the J call TRBJ2-7, with D unclear. Germline CDR1 is MDHEN and CDR2 is SYDVKM. The ends were cut back, 4 bases at V and 0 bases at J, with 10 bases in the middle. The CDR3 consists of 14 residues. CDR3 in amino acids: CASSYPTRSYEQYF. The CDR3 DNA follows: TGTGCCAGCAGTTATCCGACCCGCTCCTACGAGCAGTACTTC.

The rearrangement links TRBV7-9 to TRBJ2-7; either TRBD1 or TRBD2 may supply D (6 bases each). V shed 1 base and J shed 4 bases, with 14 bases lying between them. Per germline, CDR1 SEHNR and CDR2 FQNEAQ (reference sequence). The CDR3 is made up of 15 amino acids. CDR3 sequence reads: CASSLGGAGWYEQYF. CDR3 in DNA: TGTGCCAGCAGCTTAGGGGGGGCAGGGTGGTACGAGCAGTACTTC.

The V gene is TRBV18, the J gene TRBJ1-4, with D unresolved. CDR3 length: 14 amino acids. Germline CDR1 and CDR2: KGHSH and LQKENI. Trimming stripped 1 base from V and 8 bases from J, with 11 bases between. CDR3 nucleotide sequence: TGTGCCAGCTCACCACGGGAGGGAAGAGAAAAACTGTTTTTT. It is translated as CASSPREGREKLFF.

The rearrangement links TRBV18 to TRBJ2-1; no definite D call. Trimming removed 2 bases at V and 1 base at J, with 9 bases between. The CDR3 runs to 15 residues. In germline, CDR1 is KGHSH, CDR2 LQKENI. The DNA of the CDR3 is TGTGCCAGCTCACCAACGGCCGCATCCTACAATGAGCAGTTCTTC. Its protein product is CASSPTAASYNEQFF.

A single count supports this clone. The rearrangement uses TRBV5-1 and TRBJ1-1; D unclear. The CDR3 is 14 residues long. Germline loops: CDR1 SGHRS, CDR2 YFSETQ. Trimming left V 0 bases short and J 0 bases short, with 6 bases between. CDR3 region: CASSLVGLNTEAFF. The CDR3 DNA reads TGCGCCAGCAGCTTGGTGGGGTTGAACACTGAAGCTTTCTTT. The entire variable domain, with the rest obtained from reference TRBV5-1 and TRBJ1-1, is as follows: KAGVTQTPRYLIKTRGQQVTLSCSPISGHRSVSWYQQTPGQGLQFLFEYFSETQRNKGNFPGRFSGRQFSNSRSEMNVSTLELGDSALYLCASSLVGLNTEAFFGQGTRLTVV.

The J gene is TRBJ1-6, the V gene TRBV5-4; D is unclear. In germline, CDR1 is SGHNT, CDR2 YYREEE (reference sequence). V was trimmed by 1 base and J by 5 bases, leaving 10 bases between them. The length of the CDR3 is 15 residues. The CDR3 DNA is TGTGCCAGCAGCTTGAAGTCTCGAGATAATTCACCCCTCCACTTT. Translating it yields CASSLKSRDNSPLHF.

This clone was recorded a few times. The chain couples TRBV7-3 to TRBJ2-1; 9 positions match TRBD2. This CDR3 region has 15 residues. V shed 2 bases, J shed 8 bases, and the junction held 7 bases outside the gene matches. CDR1 and CDR2 from the germline V gene are SGHTA and FQGTGA. This chain's CDR3 is CASSLAGGPQYEQFF. Here the CDR3 DNA reads TGTGCCAGCAGCTTAGCGGGAGGGCCTCAGTATGAGCAGTTCTTC.

V usage is TRBV18 and J usage is TRBJ2-5; no clear D. The CDR3 contains 11 residues. The germline V gene encodes CDR1 KGHSH and CDR2 LQKENI. With 2 bases removed from V and 7 bases from J, the gap between germline ends came to 5 bases. The CDR3 spells CASSPITTQYF. The CDR3 DNA sequence: TGTGCCAGCTCACCAATTACGACCCAGTACTTC.

The chain is built from TRBV5-5 and TRBJ2-2; TRBD1 agrees at 7 bases. CDR3 length: 16 residues. Germline V gene data show CDR1 as SGHKS and CDR2 as YYEKEE (reference sequence). V was pared by 1 base and J by 1 base, with 4 bases of the junction left unmatched. This CDR3 reads CASSLWSGGNTGELFF. DNA for the CDR3: TGTGCCAGCAGCTTGTGGTCAGGGGGGAACACCGGGGAGCTGTTTTTT.

V is TRBV2 and J is TRBJ2-4; possible D gene TRBD2, 5 bases. Germline V gene data show CDR1 as SNHLY and CDR2 as FYNNEI. Trimming took off 0 bases at V and 0 bases at J, with 15 bases between the two ends. The CDR3 has 18 amino acids. CDR3 bases: TGTGCCAGCAGTGAAGCAGTCTTCCGGGGTCTAGCCAAAAACATTCAGTACTTC. Amino acids: CASSEAVFRGLAKNIQYF.

In this sample, this clone turned up once. The chain links TRBV18 to TRBJ2-5; D may be TRBD1 (6 bases). The germline V gene has CDR1 KGHSH and CDR2 LQKENI. This CDR3 is built from 13 residues. Trimming shortened V by 2 bases and J by 2 bases, and 6 bases separated the two germline ends. CDR3 nucleotides: TGTGCCAGCTCACCAGGACAGCAAGAGACCCAGTACTTC. This codes for CASSPGQQETQYF.

This clone was recorded once. V and J are TRBV10-1 and TRBJ2-7; perhaps TRBD2 as D (6 bases). CDR1 WNHNN and CDR2 SYGVQD come from the germline V gene (reference sequence). CDR3 length equals 13 residues. V was clipped by 5 bases and J by 3 bases, with 11 bases between them. CDR3 residues: CASSPSSVYEQYF. The CDR3 DNA follows: TGCGCCAGCAGTCCTTCTAGCGTCTACGAGCAGTACTTC.

V usage is TRBV28 and J usage is TRBJ1-4; D ambiguous. The CDR3 spans 16 residues. Between the trimmed V and J ends, which lost 5 bases and 2 bases, there was a span of 15 bases. Germline-derived CDR1 and CDR2 are MDHEN and SYDVKM. This CDR3 is CASSTDGQGTNEKLFF. The CDR3 DNA reads as TGTGCCAGCAGTACAGACGGCCAAGGGACTAATGAAAAACTGTTTTTT.

V usage is TRBV7-8 and J usage is TRBJ2-5, with D uncertain. Germline V gene sequence: CDR1 SGHVS, CDR2 FQNEAQ. The ends were cut back, 3 bases at V and 4 bases at J, with 9 bases in the middle. This CDR3 region has 13 residues. DNA for the CDR3: TGTGCCAGCAGCTTGACCTGGGGAGAGACCCAGTACTTC. Translation gives CASSLTWGETQYF.

The V call is TRBV28, the J call TRBJ2-2; D ambiguous. Per germline, CDR1 MDHEN and CDR2 SYDVKM. The CDR3 loop spans 15 amino acids. V was pared by 6 bases and J by 0 bases, with 11 bases between. The CDR3 DNA sequence: TGTGCCAGCAGCCCGGGCACCGCGAACACCGGGGAGCTGTTTTTT. It specifies CASSPGTANTGELFF.

This chain uses TRBV9 with TRBJ2-1; 12 bases match TRBD2. After removal of 2 bases from V and 8 bases from J, the junction contained 2 bases not matched to a gene. CDR3 length equals 14 residues. Per the germline V gene, CDR1 is SGDLS and CDR2 is YYNGEE. CDR3 in DNA: TGTGCCAGCAGCGTGACTAGCGGGAGACATGAGCAGTTCTTC. Translation gives CASSVTSGRHEQFF.

The chain couples TRBV28 to TRBJ2-7; 9 nucleotides match TRBD1. Germline V CDR1 and CDR2: MDHEN, SYDVKM. CDR3 size: 14 residues. Trimming at V came to 4 bases and at J to 2 bases, leaving 3 bases not matched to a gene. Here the CDR3 reads CASSSGTGTYEQYF. CDR3 sequence (DNA): TGTGCCAGCAGTTCCGGGACAGGGACCTACGAGCAGTACTTC.

The gene calls are TRBV6-5 and TRBJ1-2; 9 bases fit TRBD1. V lost 4 bases to trimming and J lost 5 bases; unmatched junction nucleotides: 8. Germline-derived CDR1 and CDR2 are MNHEY and SVGAGI. The CDR3 has 15 residues. The CDR3 DNA sequence: TGTGCCAGCAGTTCCTCCGCGACAGGGGGATATGGCTACACCTTC. Encoded protein: CASSSSATGGYGYTF.